This T cell receptor (beta chain) was identified during a study of blood T cell repertoires in COVID-19. The repertoire was sequenced with immunoSEQ multiplex PCR; TCRdb's copy has only in-frame clones and lacks some. The sample includes about 150,000 clones, approximately 88% seen only once; the top ten take 5%. The CDR3 loop spans 12 amino acids. V was trimmed by 6 bases and J by 3 bases, leaving 9 bases between them. Per germline, CDR1 SQVTM and CDR2 ANQGSEA. The chain links TRBV29-1 to TRBJ1-5, with D possibly being TRBD1 (6 bases). The TCR was taken from a human donor in a cohort sampled during active COVID-19. Sequenced sample: peripheral blood. This CDR3 reads CSVGAANQPQHF. The CDR3 nucleotides read TGCAGCGTGGGGGCAGCCAATCAGCCCCAGCATTTT.